This entry lists 2 T cell receptor beta chains sequenced from one sample in a study of Tregs in tolerant kidney transplant recipients. Libraries were prepared by immunoSEQ multiplex PCR; TCRdb keeps only in-frame clonotypes and omits some of them. The sample has 50,000 or so clones, roughly nine tenths seen once. The nonmyeloablative bone marrow transplants came from related graft donors, with transient mixed chimerism. The starting material was CD8+ T cells from blood (PBMCs), obtained 24 months after the transplant. These receptors all stem from a human patient who received a combined kidney and bone marrow transplant. The graft donor may have given rise to some T cells.

The chain recombines TRBV19 with TRBJ2-7; 7 positions agree with TRBD2. The germline V gene encodes CDR1 LNHDA and CDR2 SQIVND (reference sequence). Losses at the gene ends were 3 bases for V and 0 bases for J; bases not matched to a gene: 2. There are 14 residues in the CDR3. The CDR3 region has the DNA TGTGCCAGTAGTATCGGCGGGAGCTCCTACGAGCAGTACTTC. Translation: CASSIGGSSYEQYF. Using reference TRBV19 and TRBJ2-7 for the parts outside the CDR3, the full variable domain is DGGITQSPKYLFRKEGQNVTLSCEQNLNHDAMYWYRQDPGQGLRLIYYSQIVNDFQKGDIAEGYSVSREKKESFPLTVTSAQKNPTAFYLCASSIGGSSYEQYFGPGTRLTVT.

The chain carries TRBV2 and TRBJ2-1, with TRBD2 matching over 9 bases. This CDR3 has 14 residues. The germline V gene encodes CDR1 SNHLY and CDR2 FYNNEI. With 3 bases clipped from V and 5 bases from J, the junction kept 2 bases outside the gene matches. CDR3 DNA: TGTGCCAGCAGTGAGGTAGCGGGGGACAATGAGCAGTTCTTC. Its protein product is CASSEVAGDNEQFF.